These 9 T cell receptor beta chains were all obtained from the same sample, sequenced in a study of shared clonotypes between healthy human individuals. Clones were read by immunoSEQ multiplex PCR, and TCRdb kept only the in-frame ones, dropping some. This table has over 2 million clones, roughly 94% appearing once. Sequenced sample: naive CD4+ T cells sorted from blood. Subset defined: CD45RA+ positively selected. These receptors came from a man aged 18 to 35 in good health.

The rearrangement joins TRBV30 to TRBJ2-7; tentatively, D is TRBD2 (5 bases). The ends were cut back, 4 bases at V and 6 bases at J, with 13 bases in the middle. Germline V gene lookup returns CDR1 GTSNPN and CDR2 SVGIG (reference sequence). This CDR3 is built from 12 residues. The CDR3 loop is CAWTTGRSEQYF. CDR3 bases: TGTGCCTGGACGACGGGGAGAAGCGAGCAGTACTTC.

The J gene is TRBJ1-4, the V gene TRBV5-4; no clear D gene. Trimming cost V 0 bases and J 2 bases, with 17 bases left between them. CDR3 length equals 18 residues. Germline-derived CDR1 and CDR2 are SGHNT and YYREEE (reference sequence). Written as DNA, the CDR3 is TGTGCCAGCAGCTTGGATCCGGGGAGGGCCCTCACTAATGAAAAACTGTTTTTT. It translates to CASSLDPGRALTNEKLFF.

The chain uses TRBV18 and TRBJ2-3; 9 bases map to TRBD2. Looked up from germline, CDR1 is KGHSH and CDR2 is LQKENI. The junction had 10 bases not matched to a gene; V was cut back by 0 bases and J by 3 bases. The CDR3 extends over 18 amino acids. CDR3 sequence reads: CASSPPGLAGRHTDTQYF. CDR3 DNA sequence: TGTGCCAGCTCACCACCCGGCCTAGCGGGGCGCCATACAGATACGCAGTATTTT. Full variable domain (remainder filled in from reference TRBV18 and TRBJ2-3): NAGVMQNPRHLVRRRGQEARLRCSPMKGHSHVYWYRQLPEEGLKFMVYLQKENIIDESGMPKERFSAEFPKEGPSILRIQQVVRGDSAAYFCASSPPGLAGRHTDTQYFGPGTRLTVL.

This clone was seen just once. The genes are TRBV2 and TRBJ2-2; TRBD1 is a possible D gene (6 bases). Germline-derived CDR1 and CDR2 are SNHLY and FYNNEI. The germline V and J ends were trimmed by 4 bases and 0 bases, with 9 bases remaining between them. This CDR3 spans 15 amino acids. The CDR3 here is CASSVDRSNTGELFF. The CDR3 nucleotides are TGTGCCAGCAGTGTGGACAGATCGAACACCGGGGAGCTGTTTTTT. Together with reference TRBV2 and TRBJ2-2, the CDR3 gives the full variable domain: EPEVTQTPSHQVTQMGQEVILRCVPISNHLYFYWYRQILGQKVEFLVSFYNNEISEKSEIFDDQFSVERPDGSNFTLKIRSTKLEDSAMYFCASSVDRSNTGELFFGEGSRLTVL.

The rearrangement joins TRBV5-6 to TRBJ2-7; D gene uncertain. CDR1 is SGHDT, CDR2 YYEEEE, per germline. There are 14 residues in the CDR3. The V end was cut by 1 base, the J end by 0 bases, with 8 bases between. In DNA, the CDR3 is TGTGCCAGCAGCTTGATGTCAGTCTCCTACGAGCAGTACTTC. It encodes CASSLMSVSYEQYF.

This rearrangement joins TRBV30 to TRBJ1-2; D remains unclear. The V and J ends lost 4 bases and 2 bases respectively, with 17 bases between them. The germline gives CDR1 GTSNPN, CDR2 SVGIG (reference sequence). This CDR3 is 15 amino acids long. The CDR3 nucleotides are TGTGCCTGGACCTCTTCCTTCTTGAGAAACTATGGCTACACCTTC. It specifies CAWTSSFLRNYGYTF.

The chain recombines TRBV10-3 with TRBJ2-5; the match to TRBD2 covers 11 bases. The germline V gene has CDR1 ENHRY and CDR2 SYGVKD. J gave up 4 bases and V 6 bases, and 7 bases lay outside the gene matches. This CDR3 is 15 amino acids long. The CDR3, as DNA: TGTGCCATCAGCGATAGCGGGGGGGCGGGAGAGACCCAGTACTTC. This gives the protein CAISDSGGAGETQYF.

The V gene is TRBV5-6, the J gene TRBJ2-7; no firm D call. The CDR3 contains 14 residues. The germline V gene has CDR1 SGHDT and CDR2 YYEEEE. V lost 4 bases to trimming and J lost 4 bases, with 15 bases between them. The CDR3 loop reads CASSQVANLYEQYF. The CDR3 DNA sequence: TGTGCCAGCAGCCAGGTAGCAAACCTTTACGAGCAGTACTTC.

This chain links TRBV2 with TRBJ2-5; D remains ambiguous. The CDR3 sequence is 14 residues long. The V gene's germline CDR1 is SNHLY and CDR2 FYNNEI. V was clipped by 8 bases and J by 2 bases, with 15 bases between them. The CDR3 DNA reads as TGTGCCAGCCAAGGTCGGGCTTTACAAGAGACCCAGTACTTC. Residues: CASQGRALQETQYF.